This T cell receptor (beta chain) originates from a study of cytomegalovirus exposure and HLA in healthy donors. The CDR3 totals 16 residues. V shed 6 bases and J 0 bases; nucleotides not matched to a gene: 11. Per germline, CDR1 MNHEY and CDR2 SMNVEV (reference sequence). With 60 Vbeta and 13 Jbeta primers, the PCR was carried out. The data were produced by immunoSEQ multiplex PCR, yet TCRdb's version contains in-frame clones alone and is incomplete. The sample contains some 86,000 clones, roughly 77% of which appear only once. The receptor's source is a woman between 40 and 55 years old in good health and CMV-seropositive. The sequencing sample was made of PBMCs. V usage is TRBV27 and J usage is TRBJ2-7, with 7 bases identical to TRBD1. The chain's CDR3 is CASRNLGQVNSYEQYF. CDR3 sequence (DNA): TGTGCCAGCAGAAACCTCGGACAGGTCAACTCCTACGAGCAGTACTTC.